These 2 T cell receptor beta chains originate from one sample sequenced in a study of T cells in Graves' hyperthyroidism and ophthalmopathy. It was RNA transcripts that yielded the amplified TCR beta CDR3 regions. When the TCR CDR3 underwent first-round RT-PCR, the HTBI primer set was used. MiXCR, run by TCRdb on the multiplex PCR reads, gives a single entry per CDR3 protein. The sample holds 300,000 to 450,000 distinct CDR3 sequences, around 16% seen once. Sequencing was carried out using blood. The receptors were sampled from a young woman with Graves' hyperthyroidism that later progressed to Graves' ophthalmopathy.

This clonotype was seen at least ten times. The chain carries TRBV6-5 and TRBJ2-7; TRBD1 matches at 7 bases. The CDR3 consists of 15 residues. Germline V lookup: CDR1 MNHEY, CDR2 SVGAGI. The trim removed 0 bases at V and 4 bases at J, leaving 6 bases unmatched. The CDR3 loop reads CASSYSTLRGYEQYF. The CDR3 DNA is TGTGCCAGCAGTTACTCGACGCTCAGGGGGTACGAGCAGTACTTC.

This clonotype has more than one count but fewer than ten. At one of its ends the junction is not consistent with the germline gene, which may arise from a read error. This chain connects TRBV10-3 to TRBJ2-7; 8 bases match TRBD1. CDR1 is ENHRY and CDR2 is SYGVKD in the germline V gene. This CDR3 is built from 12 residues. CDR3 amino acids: CASSGQGHEQYF. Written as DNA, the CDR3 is TGTGCCAGCAGTGGACAGGGCCACGAGCAGTACTTC.